Reported below is one T cell receptor beta chain. Its antigen remains unidentified. CDR3 length: 15 residues. V lost 4 bases to trimming and J lost 5 bases, with 19 bases between them. Germline CDR1 is SGHDT and CDR2 is YYEEEE. The data were obtained in a study of cytomegalovirus exposure and HLA in healthy donors. Study details: A later analysis reported the 100 to 150 validation repertoires used the same platform as the 550 to 800 first-cohort repertoires.

The data were produced by immunoSEQ multiplex PCR, yet TCRdb's version contains in-frame clones alone and is incomplete. This sample yields 100,000 to 120,000 clones, of which approximately 88% are seen a single time; roughly 1.4% belongs to the top ten. Whole-study results and caveats: Reportedly, cytomegalovirus status was diagnosed with high sensitivity and specificity.

The sequenced material came from PBMCs. The source is a woman in her 30s in good health and CMV-seropositive. The chain employs TRBV5-6 and TRBJ2-7, with D perhaps matching TRBD2 (5 bases). This CDR3 is CASSTGIRLGDEQYF. CDR3 nucleotides: TGTGCCAGCAGCACGGGGATCAGGCTCGGGGACGAGCAGTACTTC.